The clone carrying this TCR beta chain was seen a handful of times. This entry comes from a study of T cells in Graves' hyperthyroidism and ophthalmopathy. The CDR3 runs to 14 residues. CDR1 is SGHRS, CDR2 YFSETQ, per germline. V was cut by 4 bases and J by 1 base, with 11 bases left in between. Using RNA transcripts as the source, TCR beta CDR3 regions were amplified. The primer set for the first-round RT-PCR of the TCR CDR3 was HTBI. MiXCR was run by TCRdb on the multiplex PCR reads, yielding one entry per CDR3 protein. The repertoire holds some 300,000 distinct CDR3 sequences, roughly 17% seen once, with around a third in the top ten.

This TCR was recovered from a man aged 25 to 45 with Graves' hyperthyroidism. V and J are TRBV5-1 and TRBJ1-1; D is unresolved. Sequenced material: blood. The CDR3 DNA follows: TGCGCCAGCAGCCCGGGAGGGTCGAACACTGAAGCTTTCTTT. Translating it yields CASSPGGSNTEAFF.